The T cell receptor beta chain described here comes from a study of graft-versus-host responses after intestinal transplantation. About the study: Every transplant recipient was induced with anti-thymocyte globulin, then maintained on tacrolimus and steroids for around 3 years.

The germline V gene encodes CDR1 SEHNR and CDR2 FQNEAQ (reference sequence). The CDR3 covers 16 residues. J lost 0 bases, V lost 4 bases, and 8 bases had no gene match. The sample holds a few counts of this clone. The protocol was immunoSEQ multiplex PCR, while the TCRdb copy is restricted to in-frame clones and leaves out a portion. The sample carries 10,000 to 15,000 clones, over 85% recorded once. Sequences were derived from PBMCs, sampled 950 to 1,300 days after intestinal transplantation. The chain links TRBV7-9 to TRBJ1-1; TRBD1 matches 7 bases. The receptor comes from a human patient who received an intestinal transplant, so some T cells may come from the graft donor. The CDR3 sequence: CASSSRTGGMNTEAFF. For the CDR3, the DNA is TGTGCCAGCAGCTCGCGGACAGGCGGGATGAACACTGAAGCTTTCTTT.